This passage covers 2 T cell receptor beta chains from one sample sequenced in a study of T-cell reconstitution after alpha-beta-depleted transplantation in children. For TCRbeta, the library was prepared with unique molecular identifiers. TCRdb called the PCR reads again in MiXCR, with one record for every CDR3 protein. Of a few hundred thousand distinct CDR3 sequences in the sample, more than 20% were seen once. Sequenced material: PBMCs, taken before TCRalphabeta/CD19-depleted stem cell transplant. The receptors originated from a boy in the first two years of life with Wiskott-Aldrich syndrome, due to receive a stem cell transplant.

This clonotype occurred many times. V usage is TRBV5-1 and J usage is TRBJ2-3; the match to TRBD2 covers 12 bases. The germline CDR1 and CDR2 sequences are SGHRS and YFSETQ. The length of the CDR3 is 14 residues. J lost 6 bases, V lost 3 bases, and 2 bases had no gene match. CDR3 nucleotides: TGCGCCAGCAGCTCCGGGACTAGCGGGGATACGCAGTATTTT. Translation gives CASSSGTSGDTQYF.

This clonotype was detected a few times. The CDR3 end shows no conserved phenylalanine or tryptophan, and so a read error is likely. The chain couples TRBV5-1 to TRBJ2-5; TRBD1 matches at 7 bases. Germline-derived CDR1 and CDR2 are SGHRS and YFSETQ. The V and J ends lost 2 bases and 4 bases, in that order; junction bases with no gene match: 2. The CDR3 length is 13 residues. The DNA of the CDR3 is TGCGCCAGCAGCTTCCAGGGGGTAGAGACCCAGTACTCC. Translating it yields CASSFQGVETQYS.